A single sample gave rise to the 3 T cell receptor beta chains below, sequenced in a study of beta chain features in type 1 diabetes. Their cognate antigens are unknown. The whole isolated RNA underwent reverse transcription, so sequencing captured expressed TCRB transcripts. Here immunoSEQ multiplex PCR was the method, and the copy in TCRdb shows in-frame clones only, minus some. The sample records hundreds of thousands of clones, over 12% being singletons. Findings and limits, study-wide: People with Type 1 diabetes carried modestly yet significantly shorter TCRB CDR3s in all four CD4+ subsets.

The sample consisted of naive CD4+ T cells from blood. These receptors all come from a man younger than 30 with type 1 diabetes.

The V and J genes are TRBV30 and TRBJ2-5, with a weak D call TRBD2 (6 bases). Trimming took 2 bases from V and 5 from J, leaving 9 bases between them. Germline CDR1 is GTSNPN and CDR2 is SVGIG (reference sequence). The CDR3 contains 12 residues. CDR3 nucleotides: TGTGCCTGGAGTACCGGGAGTGAGACCCAGTACTTC. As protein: CAWSTGSETQYF.

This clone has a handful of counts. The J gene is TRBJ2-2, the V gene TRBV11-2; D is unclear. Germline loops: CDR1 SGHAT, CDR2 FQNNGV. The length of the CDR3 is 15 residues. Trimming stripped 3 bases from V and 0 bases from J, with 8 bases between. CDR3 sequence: CASSLRSANTGELFF. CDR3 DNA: TGTGCCAGCAGCTTGCGGTCGGCGAACACCGGGGAGCTGTTTTTT.

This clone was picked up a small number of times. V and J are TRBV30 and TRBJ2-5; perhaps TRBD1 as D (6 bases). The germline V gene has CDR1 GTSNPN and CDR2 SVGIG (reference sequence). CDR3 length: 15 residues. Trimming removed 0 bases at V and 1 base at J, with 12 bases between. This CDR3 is CAWSVNPGAQETQYF. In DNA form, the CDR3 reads TGTGCCTGGAGTGTAAACCCAGGGGCCCAAGAGACCCAGTACTTC. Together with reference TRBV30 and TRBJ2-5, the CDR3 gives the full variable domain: SQTIHQWPATLVQPVGSPLSLECTVEGTSNPNLYWYRQAAGRGLQLLFYSVGIGQISSEVPQNLSASRPQDRQFILSSKKLLLSDSGFYLCAWSVNPGAQETQYFGPGTRLLVL.